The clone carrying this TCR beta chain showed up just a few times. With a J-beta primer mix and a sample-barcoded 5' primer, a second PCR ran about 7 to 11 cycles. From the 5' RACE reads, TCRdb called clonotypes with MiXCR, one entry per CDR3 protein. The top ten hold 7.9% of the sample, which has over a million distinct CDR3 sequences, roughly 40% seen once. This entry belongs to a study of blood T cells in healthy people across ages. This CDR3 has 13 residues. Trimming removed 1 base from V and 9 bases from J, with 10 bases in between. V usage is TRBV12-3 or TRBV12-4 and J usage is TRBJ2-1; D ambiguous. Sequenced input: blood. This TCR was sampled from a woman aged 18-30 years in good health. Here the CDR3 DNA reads TGTGCCAGCAGTTTAGAGCCGTGGGGTGAGCAGTTCTTC. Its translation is CASSLEPWGEQFF.